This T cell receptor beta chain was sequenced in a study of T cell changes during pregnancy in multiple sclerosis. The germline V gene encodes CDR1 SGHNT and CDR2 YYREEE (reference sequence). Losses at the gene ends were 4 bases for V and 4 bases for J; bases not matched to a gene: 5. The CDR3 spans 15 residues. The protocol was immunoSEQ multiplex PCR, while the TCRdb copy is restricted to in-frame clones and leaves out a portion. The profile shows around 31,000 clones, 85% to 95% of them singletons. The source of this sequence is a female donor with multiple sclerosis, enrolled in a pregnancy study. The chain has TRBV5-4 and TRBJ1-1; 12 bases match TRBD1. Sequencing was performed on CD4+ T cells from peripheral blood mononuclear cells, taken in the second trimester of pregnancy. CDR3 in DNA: TGTGCCAGCAGCCCGGGACAGGGGGCAGTCACTGAAGCTTTCTTT. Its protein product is CASSPGQGAVTEAFF.